The 29 T cell receptor beta chains below all came from one sample that was sequenced in a study of cytomegalovirus exposure and HLA in healthy donors. Use of 60 Vbeta and 13 Jbeta primers characterized the PCR. TCRdb's table, derived via immunoSEQ multiplex PCR, lists solely in-frame clones and lacks some. This sample has about 81,000 clones, with around four fifths found just once. The source material was PBMCs. The receptors shown here come from a man aged 50 or older in good health and CMV-seropositive.

This clone came up a few times. This chain joins TRBV5-5 and TRBJ2-7; weak D call: TRBD1 (5 bases). The germline gives CDR1 SGHKS, CDR2 YYEKEE (reference sequence). Between the trimmed V and J ends, which lost 2 bases and 3 bases, there was a span of 15 bases. This CDR3 is 15 amino acids long. The CDR3 DNA is TGTGCCAGCAGCTTCTCAGGTAGGGGATACTACGAGCAGTACTTC. Translating gives CASSFSGRGYYEQYF. The full variable domain, its missing parts supplied by reference TRBV5-5 and TRBJ2-7, is DAGVTQSPTHLIKTRGQQVTLRCSPISGHKSVSWYQQVLGQGPQFIFQYYEKEERGRGNFPDRFSARQFPNYSSELNVNALLLGDSALYLCASSFSGRGYYEQYFGPGTRLTVT.

This sequence joins TRBV5-4 and TRBJ2-5, with TRBD2 identical over 7 bases. Per the germline V gene, CDR1 is SGHNT and CDR2 is YYREEE (reference sequence). With V trimmed by 4 bases and J by 3 bases, 6 bases remained unmatched. CDR3 length: 14 amino acids. CDR3 in DNA: TGTGCCAGCAGCCGCGGACTAGGAAAAGAGACCCAGTACTTC. Translating gives CASSRGLGKETQYF.

CDR3 sequence: CASSRDREGEKLFF. CDR3 DNA sequence: TGTGCCAGCTCCCGGGACAGGGAAGGTGAAAAACTGTTTTTT. This sequence joins TRBV11-1 and TRBJ1-4; 9 nucleotides align to TRBD1. V gave up 8 bases and J gave up 7 bases; unmatched junction bases: 8. Germline V gene data show CDR1 as SGHAT and CDR2 as FQDESV (reference sequence). This CDR3 is built from 14 residues.

The chain employs TRBV2 and TRBJ2-7; 8 nucleotides agree with TRBD1. With 2 bases clipped from V and 2 bases from J, the junction kept 5 bases outside the gene matches. CDR3 length: 15 amino acids. Germline V gene sequence: CDR1 SNHLY, CDR2 FYNNEI. The CDR3 DNA follows: TGTGCCAGCAGTGAAAGACAGGGGCCTACCTACGAGCAGTACTTC. It yields the protein CASSERQGPTYEQYF.

V is TRBV5-1 and J is TRBJ1-1, with D possibly matching TRBD1 (6 bases). The CDR3 is 14 residues long. Trimming pared 0 bases from V and 3 bases from J, leaving 9 bases between. Germline V gene lookup returns CDR1 SGHRS and CDR2 YFSETQ. CDR3 DNA sequence: TGCGCCAGCAGCTTGGGCCACAGGGACACTGAAGCTTTCTTT. Translated: CASSLGHRDTEAFF.

The CDR3 reads CASSPGTLAGGDTQYF. The CDR3 DNA follows: TGTGCCAGCAGCCCGGGGACACTAGCGGGAGGGGATACGCAGTATTTT. This chain connects TRBV7-7 to TRBJ2-3; 13 positions agree with TRBD2. V lost 5 bases, J lost 6 bases, and 8 bases stayed unmatched. Germline loops: CDR1 SSHAT, CDR2 FNYEAQ (reference sequence). This CDR3 spans 16 amino acids.

With respect to this clone: Relative to the germline gene, one junction end is altered; a read error may explain this. The chain is built from TRBV7-9 and TRBJ1-1; D is unclear. The CDR3 has 14 amino acids. Germline assignment: CDR1 SEHNR and CDR2 FQNEAQ (reference sequence). CDR3 in DNA: TGTTCCAGCAGCTTAGCCTGGGCCGGCACTGAAGCTTTCTTT. Its protein is CSSSLAWAGTEAFF.

CDR3 loop: CASKYRTGGEQYF. CDR3 nucleotide sequence: TGTGCCAGTAAGTATCGGACAGGCGGCGAGCAGTACTTC. The V gene is TRBV19, the J gene TRBJ2-7; 7 positions match TRBD1. From germline, CDR1 is LNHDA and CDR2 SQIVND (reference sequence). The J segment lost 6 bases and the V segment lost 7 bases, leaving 9 bases of the junction unmatched. The CDR3 contains 13 residues.

The rearrangement joins TRBV19 to TRBJ1-2, with a weak D call TRBD1 (5 bases). The CDR3 extends over 12 amino acids. The V gene lost 6 bases and the J gene lost 4 bases, with 9 bases spanning the gap. In germline, CDR1 is LNHDA, CDR2 SQIVND (reference sequence). CDR3 sequence: CASSRESYGYTF. The CDR3 coding sequence is TGTGCCAGTAGCAGGGAAAGCTATGGCTACACCTTC.

The chain combines TRBV19 with TRBJ2-3; tentative D call: TRBD1 (6 bases). The germline gives CDR1 LNHDA, CDR2 SQIVND (reference sequence). This CDR3 region has 15 residues. V lost 4 bases and J lost 3, with 14 bases in between. Written as DNA, the CDR3 is TGTGCCAGTAGTAAACAGGGTTTTGGGACAGATACGCAGTATTTT. It codes for CASSKQGFGTDTQYF.

The chain has TRBV6-5 and TRBJ2-7; 10 bases are shared with TRBD2. This CDR3 is built from 14 residues. The ends lost 4 bases at V and 5 bases at J; junction bases unmatched: 5. The germline V gene encodes CDR1 MNHEY and CDR2 SVGAGI. Here the CDR3 DNA reads TGTGCCAGCAGTTCGCCCGGGACTAGCGACGAGCAGTACTTC. Translating gives CASSSPGTSDEQYF.

This chain joins TRBV14 and TRBJ2-3, with TRBD2 matching over 8 bases. This CDR3 contains 15 residues. V shed 4 bases, J shed 1 base, and the junction held 4 bases outside the gene matches. Germline loops: CDR1 SGHDN, CDR2 FVKESK. The CDR3 protein is CASSLLAAGTDTQYF. CDR3 DNA sequence: TGTGCCAGCAGCCTACTAGCGGCAGGCACAGATACGCAGTATTTT.

This chain connects TRBV7-2 to TRBJ2-2; weak D call: TRBD1 (5 bases). The CDR3 runs to 16 residues. V lost 5 bases to trimming and J lost 5 bases, with 18 bases between them. From germline, CDR1 is SGHTA and CDR2 FQGNSA. CDR3 DNA sequence: TGTGCCAGCAGCGACAGCGCACTAAGGTCAACCGGGGAGCTGTTTTTT. Amino acids: CASSDSALRSTGELFF.

DNA for the CDR3: TGTGCCAGCAGTTACTTGGGGGAGGGCGAGCAGTACTTC. Protein sequence: CASSYLGEGEQYF. V is TRBV6-5 and J is TRBJ2-7, with 7 bases that match TRBD2. Looked up from germline, CDR1 is MNHEY and CDR2 is SVGAGI. The CDR3 runs 13 residues. Trimming cost V 1 base and J 6 bases; bases outside gene matches: 3.

The V and J genes are TRBV11-2 and TRBJ2-1, with 7 bases that match TRBD2. The CDR3 extends over 14 amino acids. The ends lost 6 bases at V and 1 base at J; junction bases unmatched: 3. Germline CDR1 SGHAT, CDR2 FQNNGV. The CDR3 bases are TGTGCCAGCAGACCTAGCGGATCCTACAATGAGCAGTTCTTC. Amino acids: CASRPSGSYNEQFF. Looking up the rest from reference TRBV11-2 and TRBJ2-1 gives the full variable domain: EAGVAQSPRYKIIEKRQSVAFWCNPISGHATLYWYQQILGQGPKLLIQFQNNGVVDDSQLPKDRFSAERLKGVDSTLKIQPAKLEDSAVYLCASRPSGSYNEQFFGPGTRLTVL.

The gene calls are TRBV4-1 and TRBJ2-7, with a tentative D call TRBD2 (6 bases). Germline-derived CDR1 and CDR2 are MGHRA and YSYEKL. Trimming cost V 4 bases and J 0 bases, with 10 bases left between them. The CDR3 contains 14 residues. The DNA for the CDR3 is TGCGCCAGCAGCCGGCTAGCGAACTCCTACGAGCAGTACTTC. It specifies CASSRLANSYEQYF.

This clone was detected once. The chain couples TRBV5-6 to TRBJ1-4, with a weak D call TRBD1 (6 bases). Germline CDR1 reads SGHDT; CDR2 reads YYEEEE. The CDR3 totals 15 residues. Trimming took 1 base from V and 4 from J, leaving 11 bases between them. This CDR3 is CASSLRQVFNEKLFF. CDR3 in DNA: TGTGCCAGCAGCTTGCGACAGGTTTTTAATGAAAAACTGTTTTTT.

V and J are TRBV11-2 and TRBJ2-4; 14 positions match TRBD2. V lost 5 bases and J lost 9; bases outside the gene matches: 6. This CDR3 has 15 residues. Per the germline V gene, CDR1 is SGHAT and CDR2 is FQNNGV. DNA of the CDR3: TGTGCCAGCAGCCAAGGGACTAGCGGGAGTGTCATTCAGTACTTC. It is translated as CASSQGTSGSVIQYF. The whole variable domain, filled in from reference TRBV11-2 and TRBJ2-4, reads EAGVAQSPRYKIIEKRQSVAFWCNPISGHATLYWYQQILGQGPKLLIQFQNNGVVDDSQLPKDRFSAERLKGVDSTLKIQPAKLEDSAVYLCASSQGTSGSVIQYFGAGTRLSVL.

The rearrangement joins TRBV10-1 to TRBJ2-7, with 9 bases lining up with TRBD1. There are 13 residues in the CDR3. Germline V CDR1 and CDR2: WNHNN, SYGVQD (reference sequence). After removal of 4 bases from V and 4 bases from J, the junction contained 2 bases not matched to a gene. In DNA form, the CDR3 reads TGCGCCAGCAGTGGGGGACAGGGTTACGAGCAGTACTTC. Protein product: CASSGGQGYEQYF.

This clone came up once. This CDR3 is CASSFSGRFYNEQFF. The CDR3 region has the DNA TGTGCCAGCAGCTTTAGCGGGAGGTTTTACAATGAGCAGTTCTTC. The V call is TRBV7-3, the J call TRBJ2-1; TRBD2 matches 10 bases. This CDR3 is 15 amino acids long. Trimming at V came to 3 bases and at J to 4 bases, leaving 3 bases not matched to a gene. The V gene's germline CDR1 is SGHTA and CDR2 FQGTGA. Filled out from reference TRBV7-3 and TRBJ2-1, the complete variable domain reads GAGVSQTPSNKVTEKGKYVELRCDPISGHTALYWYRQSLGQGPEFLIYFQGTGAADDSGLPNDRFFAVRPEGSVSTLKIQRTERGDSAVYLCASSFSGRFYNEQFFGPGTRLTVL.

The chain employs TRBV27 and TRBJ2-1; a weak D match, TRBD1 (6 bases). V shed 4 bases and J shed 2 bases, with 12 bases lying between them. This CDR3 is 15 amino acids long. Germline CDR1 reads MNHEY; CDR2 reads SMNVEV (reference sequence). The CDR3 region has the DNA TGTGCCAGCAGTTCCCAAGGACAGCCCTACAATGAGCAGTTCTTC. Protein product: CASSSQGQPYNEQFF.

The J gene is TRBJ2-1, the V gene TRBV5-4; D might be TRBD2 (6 bases). CDR1 is SGHNT and CDR2 is YYREEE in the germline V gene (reference sequence). This CDR3 is built from 16 residues. V shed 0 bases and J shed 1 base, with 11 bases lying between them. The DNA of the CDR3 is TGTGCCAGCAGCTTGGCTTTGGGAGGATCCTACAATGAGCAGTTCTTC. Translated, it gives CASSLALGGSYNEQFF.

Remarks on this clone: The germline gene is not matched at one end of the junction; a read error may be the cause. The CDR3 loop reads CASSLEGVTGANGLTF. CDR3 DNA: TGTGCCAGCAGCTTAGAGGGCGTTACAGGGGCCAACGGCCTGACTTTC. The J gene is TRBJ2-6, the V gene TRBV11-3, with 7 positions matching TRBD1. The germline gives CDR1 SGHNT, CDR2 YENEEA. The CDR3 sequence is 16 residues long. The full variable domain, rest sourced from reference TRBV11-3 and TRBJ2-6, is EAGVVQSPRYKIIEKKQPVAFWCNPISGHNTLYWYLQNLGQGPELLIRYENEEAVDDSQLPKDRFSAERLKGVDSTLKIQPAELGDSAVYLCASSLEGVTGANGLTFGAGSRLTVL.

This clone was observed a single time. The chain links TRBV7-9 to TRBJ2-5; 10 bases line up with TRBD1. The CDR3 totals 15 residues. After removal of 3 bases from V and 4 bases from J, the junction contained 5 bases not matched to a gene. Germline-derived CDR1 and CDR2 are SEHNR and FQNEAQ (reference sequence). The CDR3: CASSFPGQGGETQYF. Written as DNA, the CDR3 is TGTGCCAGCAGCTTCCCCGGACAGGGGGGAGAGACCCAGTACTTC.

The genes are TRBV29-1 and TRBJ2-7; TRBD1 matches 11 bases. V gave up 1 base and J gave up 3 bases; unmatched junction bases: 5. The CDR3 is made up of 15 amino acids. CDR1 and CDR2 (germline): SQVTM, ANQGSEA. CDR3 residues: CSVEGGQGEVYEQYF. The CDR3 DNA reads TGCAGCGTTGAAGGGGGACAGGGGGAGGTCTACGAGCAGTACTTC.

This clone was found a few times. CDR3 residues: CAWSVTGTGSSPLHF. CDR3 bases: TGTGCCTGGAGTGTAACCGGGACAGGGTCCTCACCCCTCCACTTT. This rearrangement joins TRBV30 to TRBJ1-6; 9 bases agree with TRBD1. Germline V gives CDR1 GTSNPN, CDR2 SVGIG (reference sequence). The CDR3 totals 15 residues. V was pared by 0 bases and J by 10 bases, with 7 bases of the junction left unmatched. The full variable domain, with the rest looked up from reference TRBV30 and TRBJ1-6, is SQTIHQWPATLVQPVGSPLSLECTVEGTSNPNLYWYRQAAGRGLQLLFYSVGIGQISSEVPQNLSASRPQDRQFILSSKKLLLSDSGFYLCAWSVTGTGSSPLHFGNGTRLTVT.

There are a few counts of this clone. V usage is TRBV30 and J usage is TRBJ2-2, with D unclear. Germline V lookup: CDR1 GTSNPN, CDR2 SVGIG (reference sequence). The CDR3 is 12 amino acids. V was cut by 4 bases and J by 4 bases, with 7 bases left in between. The CDR3 nucleotides are TGTGCCTGGAACTCCCTCACCGGGGAGCTGTTTTTT. This sequence encodes CAWNSLTGELFF.

The chain recombines TRBV6-5 with TRBJ2-1; TRBD1 is a possible D gene (6 bases). V lost 5 bases and J 0 bases, leaving 8 bases between the germline ends. The CDR3 has 14 residues. CDR1 and CDR2 from the germline V gene are MNHEY and SVGAGI. The CDR3 DNA reads as TGTGCCAGCAGTAGGGGGAGCTCCTACAATGAGCAGTTCTTC. It translates to CASSRGSSYNEQFF.

This CDR3 reads CASSGTYEQYF. The CDR3 DNA sequence: TGTGCCAGCAGTGGGACTTACGAGCAGTACTTC. This chain uses TRBV6-6 with TRBJ2-7, with D possibly being TRBD2 (6 bases). Trimming took 5 bases from V and 4 from J, leaving 6 bases between them. The CDR3 totals 11 residues. Germline assignment: CDR1 MNHNY and CDR2 SVGAGI (reference sequence).